Included here is one T cell receptor beta chain sequence, with context. The clone's antigen remains unknown. The record has no base qualities; no much larger clone is one base away. The data were obtained in a study of blood T cell repertoires in COVID-19 (dated by TCRdb to 2018 to 2020). Turning to the overall study: Samples covering the acute and convalescent phases of COVID-19 were provided by collaborators in the United States, Italy and Spain. The samples were drawn from the first 160 participants of the ongoing ImmuneRACE study and from 950 to 1,500 subjects provided by 6 global collaborators. The repertoires were made available in a free public database intended to serve as a resource for research on the immune response to SARS-CoV-2. The material from the prospective study consisted of cDNA or gDNA derived from T cells, B-cell-depleted T cells, or PBMCs. Deeply sampled blood TCRbeta repertoires from subjects exposed to, actively infected with, or recovered from COVID-19 were included in the dataset. HLA class I and class II types, where available, came from metadata supplied by the sample provider rather than from assay-based typing. The sample metadata nearly always contained a de-identified subject ID, COVID-19 status, age in years and sex.

General study outcomes and caveats: The amount of clinical and demographic metadata varied by source and participant and was provided uncurated.

TCRbeta CDR3 regions were amplified from genomic DNA by means of the immunoSEQ Assay, a bias-controlled multiplex PCR. Per the original workflow: The number of nucleated cells in each sample was estimated by amplification of reference gene primers within the assay. To quantify the absolute abundance of each unique TCRbeta CDR3 rearrangement, sequence reads were collapsed and filtered. For each sample, productive Simpson clonality was calculated by taking the square root of Simpson's diversity index across productive rearrangements. In its TCRdb copy, this immuneACCESS table keeps in-frame sequences only and misses some clones. Where compared with another copy, unresolved V genes explain less than half of these, and the others have no known cause. That table supplies the V and J calls and clone size; D and trimming were determined from the DNA. In this sample the table shows about 190,000 clones, about 81% of which occur a single time. The top ten constitute roughly 10% of the sample.

As encoded in the germline V gene, CDR1 is SGHRS while CDR2 is YFSETQ. Germline trimming: 6 bases from V, 7 bases from J; junction bases outside gene matches: 13. Including cysteine and phenylalanine, the CDR3 has 17 amino acids. Only the CDR3 region is kept as DNA, spanning 51 bases read in frame from base 1. At one collaborating source in Seattle, patients were enrolled during active infection and were followed longitudinally through the course of disease. Whole blood was collected in K2EDTA tubes by collaborating institutions according to the institutions' own protocols. For TCRbeta analysis, collaborators shipped samples in one of three forms: frozen whole blood, isolated PBMCs, or DNA extracted from either of those sample types.

Sequencing used peripheral blood. This clonotype was obtained from a woman older than 75 with COVID-19, enrolled during active disease. The chain employs TRBV5-1 and TRBJ1-4, with 12 bases matching TRBD1. The CDR3 in this case is CASTIGTGGTMGEKLFF. The bases are TGCGCCAGCACGATCGGGACAGGGGGCACAATGGGTGAAAAACTGTTTTTT.